Below, one T cell receptor (beta chain) is given with its context. A read error may explain this, as a much larger clone is one base away. Lacking the conserved final phenylalanine or tryptophan, this CDR3 likely reflects a read error. Methods described previously were used for bulk TCR libraries, and listed TCR primers were applied. One entry per CDR3 protein, called by TCRdb with MiXCR from the PCR reads. The table shows a few hundred thousand distinct CDR3 sequences, with roughly 23% occurring only once. These data come from a study of molecular identifiers for immune sequencing clone quantification. Turning to the study itself: Replicate RNA from around 20,000 or 100,000 naive CD8 T cells formed five aliquots; four were sequenced.

Construction of naive CD8 libraries employed about 19,000 to 1,000,000 sorted cells together with 10%, 30% or 50% RNA. Naive CD8 T cells, phenotype CD8+CD4-CCR7+CD45RA+, were sorted. The sequencing sample was made of naive CD8+ T cells from blood, with Jurkat cell RNA spiked in. Specified subset: FACS-sorted CD8+CD4-CCR7+CD45RA+ naive T cells. The TCR comes from a human donor in good health. Some libraries in this study had Jurkat cell RNA spiked in.

This CDR3 is CASSSVGFSGANVLTL. CDR3 in DNA: TGTGCCAGCAGCTCGGTGGGGTTCTCTGGGGCCAACGTCCTGACTCTC. J is TRBJ2-6 and V is TRBV5-4; D gene ambiguous. The ends were cut back, 3 bases at V and 0 bases at J, with 10 bases in the middle. This CDR3 comprises 16 residues. Per germline, CDR1 SGHNT and CDR2 YYREEE (reference sequence).